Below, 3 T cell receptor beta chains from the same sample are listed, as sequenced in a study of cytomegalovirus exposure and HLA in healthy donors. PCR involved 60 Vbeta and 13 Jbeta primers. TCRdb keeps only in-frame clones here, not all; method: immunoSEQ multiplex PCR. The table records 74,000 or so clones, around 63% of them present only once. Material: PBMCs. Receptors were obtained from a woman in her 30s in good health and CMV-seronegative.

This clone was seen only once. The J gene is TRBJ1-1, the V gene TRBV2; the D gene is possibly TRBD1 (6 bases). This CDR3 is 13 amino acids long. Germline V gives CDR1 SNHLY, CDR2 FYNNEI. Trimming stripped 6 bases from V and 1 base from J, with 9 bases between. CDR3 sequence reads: CASRIQGNTEAFF. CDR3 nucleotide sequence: TGTGCCAGCAGGATACAGGGGAACACTGAAGCTTTCTTT.

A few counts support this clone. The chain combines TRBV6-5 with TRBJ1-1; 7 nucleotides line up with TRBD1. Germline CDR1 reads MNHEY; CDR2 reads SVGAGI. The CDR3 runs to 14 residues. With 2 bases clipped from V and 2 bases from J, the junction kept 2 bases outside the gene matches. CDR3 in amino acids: CASSYEGANTEAFF. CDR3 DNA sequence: TGTGCCAGCAGTTACGAGGGGGCTAACACTGAAGCTTTCTTT.

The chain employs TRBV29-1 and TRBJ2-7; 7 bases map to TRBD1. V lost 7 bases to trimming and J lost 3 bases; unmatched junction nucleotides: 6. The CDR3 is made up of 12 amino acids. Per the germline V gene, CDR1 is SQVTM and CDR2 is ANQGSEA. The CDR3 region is CSAGQVRYEQYF. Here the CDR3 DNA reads TGCAGCGCCGGACAGGTACGCTACGAGCAGTACTTC.